These 10 T cell receptor beta chains originate from one sample sequenced in a study of T cell repertoires in cytomegalovirus infection. TCRdb recomputed calls from the reads with MiXCR, one row per CDR3 protein. The sample consists of about 360,000 distinct CDR3 sequences, approximately 30% of them appearing once. Which antigens these TCRs recognize remains unknown. The sample in question was cultured PBMCs, obtained from culture after CMV antigen stimulation. The receptors were sampled from a human donor in good health (CMV status not recorded). Some clones in this sample may be carry-over from other donors' samples.

This clonotype was counted ten times or more. The chain has TRBV7-9 and TRBJ2-1, with D maybe TRBD2 (5 bases). V was clipped by 4 bases and J by 3 bases, with 13 bases between them. The germline V gene has CDR1 SEHNR and CDR2 FQNEAQ (reference sequence). There are 15 residues in the CDR3. The CDR3 spells CASSSSRLNYNEQFF. CDR3 DNA sequence: TGTGCCAGCAGCTCTAGCAGACTAAACTACAATGAGCAGTTCTTC.

The table lists this clonotype with many counts. CDR3: CASSLVATSGRYTDTQYF. Here the CDR3 DNA reads TGTGCCAGCAGCTTAGTCGCGACTAGCGGGAGGTACACAGATACGCAGTATTTT. This chain links TRBV7-2 with TRBJ2-3, with 13 bases identical to TRBD2. The CDR3 sequence is 18 residues long. V lost 1 base, J lost 2 bases, and 6 bases stayed unmatched. Germline V gene data show CDR1 as SGHTA and CDR2 as FQGNSA.

This clonotype came up a few times. V gene TRBV12-3 or TRBV12-4 combines with J gene TRBJ2-2; D is ambiguous. This CDR3 comprises 15 residues. Deletions cut 4 bases from V and 1 base from J, with 10 bases between. The CDR3 DNA is TGTGCCAGCAGTTCGAGTCGACAGAACACCGGGGAGCTGTTTTTT. Translation: CASSSSRQNTGELFF.

The chain is built from TRBV24-1 and TRBJ2-3, with TRBD1 matching over 7 bases. The CDR3 length is 16 residues. Germline trimming cut 4 bases from V and 0 bases from J; bases unmatched to any gene: 6. Per germline, CDR1 KGHDR and CDR2 SFDVKD. The CDR3 here is CATSERQGFSTDTQYF. CDR3 DNA sequence: TGTGCCACCAGTGAGCGACAGGGTTTTAGCACAGATACGCAGTATTTT.

J is TRBJ2-3 and V is TRBV28; D remains unclear. The CDR3 is made up of 12 amino acids. V lost 1 base and J lost 7, with 6 bases in between. CDR1 MDHEN and CDR2 SYDVKM come from the germline V gene. CDR3 protein: CASSLSSHTQYF. As DNA, the CDR3 is TGTGCCAGCAGTTTATCAAGCCATACGCAGTATTTT.

The table lists this clonotype with many counts. The genes are TRBV7-2 and TRBJ2-3, with 7 bases aligning to TRBD2. The CDR3 covers 15 residues. CDR1 is SGHTA and CDR2 is FQGNSA in the germline V gene. V shed 3 bases and J 4 bases; nucleotides not matched to a gene: 7. CDR3 DNA sequence: TGTGCCAGCAGCTTTATTAGCGGGTCATCAGATACGCAGTATTTT. The encoded protein is CASSFISGSSDTQYF. The variable domain in full, with the rest retrieved from reference TRBV7-2 and TRBJ2-3, is GAGVSQSPSNKVTEKGKDVELRCDPISGHTALYWYRQSLGQGLEFLIYFQGNSAPDKSGLPSDRFSAERTGGSVSTLTIQRTQQEDSAVYLCASSFISGSSDTQYFGPGTRLTVL.

This clonotype was seen only a few times. This chain uses TRBV15 with TRBJ2-7; D gene ambiguous. This CDR3 is 16 amino acids long. Trimming left V 1 base short and J 3 bases short, with 16 bases between. From germline, CDR1 is LNHNV and CDR2 YYDKDF (reference sequence). In nucleotides, the CDR3 is TGTGCCACCAGCAGAGCTGGCCTAGGCGAGAACTACGAGCAGTACTTC. It yields the protein CATSRAGLGENYEQYF.

The chain recombines TRBV7-2 with TRBJ2-5, with 9 bases matching TRBD2. The CDR3 has 17 amino acids. V shed 0 bases, J shed 7 bases, and the junction held 12 bases outside the gene matches. Germline lookup yields CDR1 SGHTA and CDR2 FQGNSA. DNA of the CDR3: TGTGCCAGCAGCTTAGCGCACGCGGGAGGGGTCCTTAGGACCCAGTACTTC. As protein: CASSLAHAGGVLRTQYF.

V and J are TRBV19 and TRBJ1-6; 8 bases agree with TRBD1. Germline assignment: CDR1 LNHDA and CDR2 SQIVND (reference sequence). The CDR3 covers 15 residues. V gave up 5 bases and J gave up 10 bases; unmatched junction bases: 10. Written as DNA, the CDR3 is TGTGCCAGTAGTTCGCGCAGGGGGCCAGGGTCACCCCTCCACTTT. As protein: CASSSRRGPGSPLHF.

The CDR3 loop is CASSHLGQRNSGNTIYF. CDR3 in DNA: TGTGCCAGCTCACACCTGGGACAGCGAAACTCTGGAAACACCATATATTTT. The chain carries TRBV18 and TRBJ1-3; 7 positions match TRBD1. CDR3 length equals 17 residues. Trimming took 4 bases from V and 0 from J; bases not matched to a gene: 9. Germline V CDR1 and CDR2: KGHSH, LQKENI.